A single sample is the source of the 6 T cell receptor beta chains below, sequenced in a study of T-cell memory formation after mild COVID-19. MiXCR, applied by TCRdb to the 5' RACE reads, yields one record per CDR3 protein. Among about 190,000 distinct CDR3 sequences listed, roughly 18% were seen once. The sequencing sample was made of PBMCs or a T cell subset sorted from them (not recorded which). The origin of the receptors is an adult woman who had mild COVID-19 (a few samples of this study predate the infection). Cell type and time point are not known.

For this clonotype: One end of the junction varies from germline; a read error may be responsible. The J gene is TRBJ1-4, the V gene TRBV7-9; maybe TRBD1 (5 bases). The germline CDR1 and CDR2 sequences are SEHNR and FQNEAQ (reference sequence). The CDR3 runs to 12 residues. CDR3 amino acids: CASSPQAGLTVF. The CDR3 DNA reads as TGTGCCAGCAGCCCACAGGCAGGTCTCACGGTTTTT.

This clonotype showed up just a few times. The genes are TRBV20-1 and TRBJ2-1; D is unclear. Germline V gene sequence: CDR1 DFQATT, CDR2 SNEGSKA (reference sequence). The CDR3 has 12 amino acids. DNA of the CDR3: TGCAGCGCACGTGCTAGGAGTGATGAGCAGTTCTTC. As protein: CSARARSDEQFF.

V is TRBV5-1 and J is TRBJ1-1; D remains unclear. Per the germline V gene, CDR1 is SGHRS and CDR2 is YFSETQ. V was cut by 3 bases and J by 4 bases, with 13 bases left in between. CDR3 length: 14 residues. CDR3 protein: CASSSRGGSTEAFF. CDR3 bases: TGCGCCAGCAGCTCCCGAGGAGGGAGCACTGAAGCTTTCTTT.

The rearrangement links TRBV3-1 to TRBJ1-2, with no clear D. Trimming cost V 0 bases and J 1 base, with 9 bases left between them. Germline V gene data show CDR1 as LGHDT and CDR2 as YNNKEL (reference sequence). The length of the CDR3 is 15 residues. Here the CDR3 reads CASSQDLQINYGYTF. DNA for the CDR3: TGTGCCAGCAGCCAAGATCTACAGATTAACTATGGCTACACCTTC.

The J gene is TRBJ1-2, the V gene TRBV6-6, with D uncertain. With 7 bases removed from V and 4 bases from J, the gap between germline ends came to 10 bases. The CDR3 has 12 residues. The germline gives CDR1 MNHNY, CDR2 SVGAGI (reference sequence). DNA for the CDR3: TGTGCCAGCAAAGAGGGAAGCTATGGCTACACCTTC. Translating gives CASKEGSYGYTF.

This clonotype was detected many times. The gene calls are TRBV6-1 and TRBJ1-5; D remains ambiguous. The CDR3 is 12 residues long. Per germline, CDR1 MNHNS and CDR2 SASEGT. Trimming took off 3 bases at V and 5 bases at J, with 5 bases between the two ends. The CDR3 DNA is TGTGCCAGCAGTGATGGGGATCAGCCCCAGCATTTT. Its translation is CASSDGDQPQHF.